What follows is one TCR beta chain and its context. Repertoires were generated with immunoSEQ multiplex PCR, while TCRdb's copy carries only in-frame clones and drops some. The sample has about 480,000 clones, roughly 90% seen once. The source of the sample is a study of blood T cell repertoires in COVID-19. Trimming removed 6 bases from V and 2 bases from J; junction bases left unmatched: 4. The CDR3 has 15 amino acids. CDR1 and CDR2 (germline): SNHLY, FYNNEI. The sample consisted of peripheral blood. The gene calls are TRBV2 and TRBJ1-2; 12 nucleotides agree with TRBD1. The clonotype comes from a woman aged 30 to 39 with acute or convalescent COVID-19. The CDR3 nucleotides read TGTGCCAGCAGCCCGGGACAGGGGGCGAACTATGGCTACACCTTC. Encoded protein: CASSPGQGANYGYTF. The whole variable domain, remainder taken from reference TRBV2 and TRBJ1-2, is EPEVTQTPSHQVTQMGQEVILRCVPISNHLYFYWYRQILGQKVEFLVSFYNNEISEKSEIFDDQFSVERPDGSNFTLKIRSTKLEDSAMYFCASSPGQGANYGYTFGSGTRLTVV.